The 29 T cell receptor beta chains below all came from one sample that was sequenced in a study of cytomegalovirus exposure and HLA in healthy donors. The PCR had 60 Vbeta and 13 Jbeta primers. Sequenced by immunoSEQ multiplex PCR; TCRdb stores in-frame clones only, minus some. Here the sample spans roughly 200,000 clones, around 85% being singletons. Sequenced: PBMCs. Every receptor here comes from a woman aged 50 to 65 in good health and CMV-seronegative.

This sequence joins TRBV19 and TRBJ2-3; 8 bases align to TRBD2. CDR3 length equals 16 residues. Germline V gene sequence: CDR1 LNHDA, CDR2 SQIVND (reference sequence). Trimming removed 6 bases from V and 0 bases from J; junction bases left unmatched: 8. The CDR3 bases are TGTGCCAGTAGCCGGGGGGGTCTGATGAGCACAGATACGCAGTATTTT. Translated, it gives CASSRGGLMSTDTQYF.

This clone was picked up a small number of times. This sequence joins TRBV9 and TRBJ2-3; TRBD2 aligns across 9 bases. This CDR3 spans 18 amino acids. CDR1 is SGDLS and CDR2 is YYNGEE in the germline V gene. The J segment lost 2 bases and the V segment lost 0 bases, leaving 10 bases of the junction unmatched. CDR3 coding DNA: TGTGCCAGCAGCGTAGAGGGGTGGCGGGAGGGCGTCACAGATACGCAGTATTTT. This codes for CASSVEGWREGVTDTQYF.

The V call is TRBV29-1, the J call TRBJ1-5; 11 positions match TRBD1. CDR3 length equals 13 residues. From germline, CDR1 is SQVTM and CDR2 ANQGSEA. Unmatched junction bases numbered 3, after V lost 6 bases and J lost 5 bases. CDR3 DNA: TGCAGCGTCGGACAGGGGGCGTATCAGCCCCAGCATTTT. It translates to CSVGQGAYQPQHF.

This clone was seen a single time. The rearrangement links TRBV10-3 to TRBJ1-5; D perhaps matches TRBD1 (5 bases). Looked up from germline, CDR1 is ENHRY and CDR2 is SYGVKD. V was clipped by 7 bases and J by 3 bases, with 10 bases between them. The CDR3 is 13 amino acids. Written as DNA, the CDR3 is TGTGCCATCAAACAGGAGTACAATCAGCCCCAGCATTTT. Translating it yields CAIKQEYNQPQHF.

This clone was seen once. The genes are TRBV5-1 and TRBJ2-3; TRBD1 matches 7 bases. After removal of 3 bases from V and 2 bases from J, the junction contained 6 bases not matched to a gene. In germline, CDR1 is SGHRS, CDR2 YFSETQ. The CDR3 runs to 15 residues. The CDR3 DNA sequence: TGCGCCAGCAGCTCTAGGGGGCACATCACAGATACGCAGTATTTT. This translates into CASSSRGHITDTQYF.

This chain connects TRBV7-3 to TRBJ2-3; TRBD1 matches at 11 bases. Trimming at V came to 5 bases and at J to 1 base, leaving 8 bases not matched to a gene. CDR3 length: 17 amino acids. The V gene's germline CDR1 is SGHTA and CDR2 FQGTGA. For the CDR3, the DNA is TGTGCCAGCAGCCCAGCCGGGACAGGGGGTCGCACAGATACGCAGTATTTT. Protein: CASSPAGTGGRTDTQYF.

CDR3 nucleotide sequence: TGTGCCACCTCCCGGGGCGGGAGGGGGTTCGGGGGCAATGAGCAGTTCTTC. The encoded protein is CATSRGGRGFGGNEQFF. V gene TRBV28 combines with J gene TRBJ2-1; TRBD2 agrees at 9 bases. Trimming removed 10 bases from V and 6 bases from J; junction bases left unmatched: 19. Germline CDR1 and CDR2: MDHEN and SYDVKM. This CDR3 is 17 amino acids long.

With regard to this clone: The same CDR3 is also encoded by other DNA sequences in this sample. The chain employs TRBV19 and TRBJ1-5; 7 nucleotides agree with TRBD1. Trimming took 5 bases from V and 3 from J; bases not matched to a gene: 1. This CDR3 comprises 13 residues. Looked up from germline, CDR1 is LNHDA and CDR2 is SQIVND (reference sequence). CDR3: CASSDRVNQPQHF. CDR3 bases: TGTGCCAGTAGTGACAGGGTCAATCAGCCCCAGCATTTT.

The rearrangement links TRBV10-2 to TRBJ1-5; D uncertain. The ends were cut back, 4 bases at V and 3 bases at J, with 10 bases in the middle. Per the germline V gene, CDR1 is WSHSY and CDR2 is SAAADI. The CDR3 totals 14 residues. CDR3 sequence (DNA): TGCGCCAGCAGTGGAGGGTCCCACAATCAGCCCCAGCATTTT. Its translation: CASSGGSHNQPQHF.

V usage is TRBV6-5 and J usage is TRBJ1-2, with D maybe TRBD1 (6 bases). The V gene's germline CDR1 is MNHEY and CDR2 SVGAGI. This CDR3 region has 14 residues. With 0 bases removed from V and 7 bases from J, the gap between germline ends came to 12 bases. The chain's CDR3 is CASSYSWGRGGYTF. Written as DNA, the CDR3 is TGTGCCAGCAGTTACTCGTGGGGGCGCGGTGGCTACACCTTC.

This chain joins TRBV27 and TRBJ2-3; no clear D. This CDR3 comprises 14 residues. Trimming pared 0 bases from V and 4 bases from J, leaving 8 bases between. Per the germline V gene, CDR1 is MNHEY and CDR2 is SMNVEV (reference sequence). CDR3 DNA sequence: TGTGCCAGCAGTTTATCCCGTCCCCCAGATACGCAGTATTTT. This translates into CASSLSRPPDTQYF.

The rearrangement links TRBV6-5 to TRBJ1-2; TRBD1 matches 8 bases. V shed 5 bases and J 6 bases; nucleotides not matched to a gene: 5. This CDR3 has 13 amino acids. The germline CDR1 and CDR2 sequences are MNHEY and SVGAGI. The chain's CDR3 is CASSTNRGDGYTF. CDR3 sequence (DNA): TGTGCCAGCAGTACAAACAGGGGGGATGGCTACACCTTC.

The chain carries TRBV10-3 and TRBJ2-3; 9 bases align to TRBD2. With 8 bases clipped from V and 3 bases from J, the junction kept 6 bases outside the gene matches. CDR3 length: 14 amino acids. The germline V gene encodes CDR1 ENHRY and CDR2 SYGVKD. The CDR3 is CAIQVAGGTDTQYF. The CDR3 coding sequence is TGTGCCATCCAAGTCGCGGGAGGGACAGATACGCAGTATTTT.

The genes are TRBV6-1 and TRBJ1-3; 7 bases match TRBD1. The germline gives CDR1 MNHNS, CDR2 SASEGT. The CDR3 runs 15 residues. V shed 6 bases and J 0 bases; nucleotides not matched to a gene: 5. CDR3 residues: CASSFDRASGNTIYF. In nucleotides, the CDR3 is TGTGCCAGCAGCTTTGACAGGGCCTCTGGAAACACCATATATTTT.

The chain joins TRBV2 to TRBJ2-7; D might be TRBD1 (6 bases). V lost 7 bases to trimming and J lost 3 bases, with 19 bases between them. The CDR3 is made up of 15 amino acids. Germline assignment: CDR1 SNHLY and CDR2 FYNNEI. The DNA for the CDR3 is TGTGCCAGCACCCAAAAGGGCAGGGGAAACTACGAGCAGTACTTC. This translates into CASTQKGRGNYEQYF.

V gene TRBV9 combines with J gene TRBJ2-5; maybe TRBD2 (6 bases). The CDR3 has 16 amino acids. The ends were cut back, 4 bases at V and 9 bases at J, with 25 bases in the middle. Germline values: CDR1 SGDLS, CDR2 YYNGEE. CDR3 protein: CASSSLGETGVGAQYF. The CDR3 nucleotides are TGTGCCAGCAGCTCTCTCGGGGAAACGGGAGTCGGTGCCCAGTACTTC.

This chain joins TRBV15 and TRBJ2-5, with D perhaps TRBD2 (5 bases). The V gene lost 0 bases and the J gene lost 2 bases, with 16 bases spanning the gap. CDR1 is LNHNV and CDR2 is YYDKDF in the germline V gene (reference sequence). CDR3 size: 17 residues. The chain's CDR3 is CATSREGGTWNQETQYF. CDR3 nucleotides: TGTGCCACCAGCAGAGAAGGAGGTACTTGGAATCAAGAGACCCAGTACTTC.

The chain combines TRBV7-6 with TRBJ2-1; TRBD2 matches at 12 bases. The germline gives CDR1 SGHVS, CDR2 FNYEAQ. The CDR3 runs to 18 residues. Trimming removed 5 bases from V and 1 base from J; junction bases left unmatched: 9. This chain's CDR3 is CASSRFTGTSGSYNEQFF. In DNA form, the CDR3 reads TGTGCCAGCAGCCGATTCACCGGGACTAGCGGGTCCTACAATGAGCAGTTCTTC. The full variable domain, completed using reference TRBV7-6 and TRBJ2-1, is GAGVSQSPRYKVTKRGQDVALRCDPISGHVSLYWYRQALGQGPEFLTYFNYEAQQDKSGLPNDRFSAERPEGSISTLTIQRTEQRDSAMYRCASSRFTGTSGSYNEQFFGPGTRLTVL.

The chain combines TRBV11-2 with TRBJ2-1; 7 bases align to TRBD2. J was trimmed by 5 bases and V by 5 bases; bases with no gene match: 12. The CDR3 totals 16 residues. CDR1 is SGHAT, CDR2 FQNNGV, per germline. The CDR3 DNA is TGTGCCAGCAGCCATCATGGGGGGGGAAGAAACAATGAGCAGTTCTTC. The encoded protein is CASSHHGGGRNNEQFF.

V usage is TRBV27 and J usage is TRBJ1-2; maybe TRBD1 (5 bases). The CDR3 totals 15 residues. The V end lost 2 bases, the J end lost 4 bases, and 14 bases lay between the germline ends. Per the germline V gene, CDR1 is MNHEY and CDR2 is SMNVEV (reference sequence). The CDR3 sequence: CASSLRPGRSYGYTF. The CDR3 DNA reads TGTGCCAGCAGTTTAAGGCCAGGGCGGTCCTATGGCTACACCTTC.

This clone came up a few times. V usage is TRBV5-5 and J usage is TRBJ2-5; D is possibly TRBD2 (6 bases). This CDR3 spans 15 amino acids. Germline CDR1 and CDR2: SGHKS and YYEKEE (reference sequence). Trimming left V 5 bases short and J 0 bases short, with 14 bases between. The CDR3 reads CASSPRWTNQETQYF. In nucleotides, the CDR3 is TGTGCCAGCAGTCCCCGCTGGACTAACCAAGAGACCCAGTACTTC.

V and J are TRBV7-9 and TRBJ1-4; no reliable D call. V was pared by 0 bases and J by 5 bases, with 10 bases between. The CDR3 runs 15 residues. The V gene's germline CDR1 is SEHNR and CDR2 FQNEAQ (reference sequence). CDR3 coding DNA: TGTGCCAGCAGCTTAGCGGCCGGGTCGAATGAAAAACTGTTTTTT. Its protein product is CASSLAAGSNEKLFF.

The chain uses TRBV4-2 and TRBJ2-3, with a tentative D call TRBD2 (6 bases). Trimming cost V 0 bases and J 6 bases, with 31 bases left between them. Germline values: CDR1 LGHNA, CDR2 YNFKEQ. The CDR3 has 21 residues. CDR3 sequence: CASSQDSRLATGDEIADTQYF. DNA of the CDR3: TGTGCCAGCAGCCAAGATTCCCGGCTAGCCACGGGAGATGAGATAGCGGATACGCAGTATTTT.

The rearrangement joins TRBV2 to TRBJ2-2; maybe TRBD2 (5 bases). V lost 4 bases and J lost 7, with 7 bases in between. Per the germline V gene, CDR1 is SNHLY and CDR2 is FYNNEI. The CDR3 loop spans 12 amino acids. The CDR3 nucleotides read TGTGCCAGCAGTGGGGAGTTCGGGGAGCTGTTTTTT. It codes for CASSGEFGELFF. The variable domain in full, with the rest retrieved from reference TRBV2 and TRBJ2-2, is EPEVTQTPSHQVTQMGQEVILRCVPISNHLYFYWYRQILGQKVEFLVSFYNNEISEKSEIFDDQFSVERPDGSNFTLKIRSTKLEDSAMYFCASSGEFGELFFGEGSRLTVL.

V is TRBV7-7 and J is TRBJ2-5, with no clear D. The CDR3 consists of 15 residues. The germline V and J ends were trimmed by 0 bases and 1 base, with 9 bases remaining between them. Per germline, CDR1 SSHAT and CDR2 FNYEAQ (reference sequence). DNA of the CDR3: TGTGCCAGCAGCTTAGCCGGAGCGCCCCAAGAGACCCAGTACTTC. The encoded protein is CASSLAGAPQETQYF.

V is TRBV11-3 and J is TRBJ1-1; D may be TRBD1 (6 bases). Germline V lookup: CDR1 SGHNT, CDR2 YENEEA. The CDR3 is 15 amino acids. V was pared by 5 bases and J by 1 base, with 14 bases between. The CDR3 region has the DNA TGTGCCAGCAGCACCCATCAGGGGAGGAACACTGAAGCTTTCTTT. Translated, it gives CASSTHQGRNTEAFF.

The V call is TRBV6-4, the J call TRBJ1-6; 7 bases align to TRBD1. Losses at the gene ends were 3 bases for V and 8 bases for J; bases not matched to a gene: 4. Germline V gene data show CDR1 as MRHNA and CDR2 as SNTAGT. The CDR3 has 14 amino acids. In nucleotides, the CDR3 is TGTGCCAGCAGTGAGGGGACAGAGGATTCACCCCTCCACTTT. Translated: CASSEGTEDSPLHF.

V and J are TRBV5-1 and TRBJ2-3; D may be TRBD2 (5 bases). CDR3 length equals 12 residues. Germline V gene data show CDR1 as SGHRS and CDR2 as YFSETQ. Trimming shortened V by 4 bases and J by 11 bases, and 14 bases separated the two germline ends. The CDR3 DNA reads TGCGCCAGCAGCGGGGAACGGGAAGAGCAGTATTTT. It yields the protein CASSGEREEQYF.

V and J are TRBV4-1 and TRBJ1-4; D is unclear. Germline V CDR1 and CDR2: MGHRA, YSYEKL. Trimming removed 4 bases at V and 4 bases at J, with 19 bases between. The CDR3 length is 17 residues. The CDR3 coding sequence is TGCGCCAGCAGCCGAATTTCGGGAGGATTTTTTAATGAAAAACTGTTTTTT. It is translated as CASSRISGGFFNEKLFF.